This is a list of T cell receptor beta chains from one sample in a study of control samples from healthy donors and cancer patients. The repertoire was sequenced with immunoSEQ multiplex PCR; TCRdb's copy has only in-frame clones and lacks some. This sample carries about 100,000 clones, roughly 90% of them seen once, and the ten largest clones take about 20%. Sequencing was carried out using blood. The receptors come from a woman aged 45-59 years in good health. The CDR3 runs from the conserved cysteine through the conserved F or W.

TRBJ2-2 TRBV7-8 CASSARLAGGPNTGELFF
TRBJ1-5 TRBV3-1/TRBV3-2 CASSRGPPYSNQPQHF
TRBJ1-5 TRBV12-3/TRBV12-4 CASSLTGNQPQHF
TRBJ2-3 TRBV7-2 CASSSRTSGRVDTQYF
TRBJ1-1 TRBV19 CASNSFGGSSTEAFF
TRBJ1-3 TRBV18 CASSPIVRDRVAGNTIYF
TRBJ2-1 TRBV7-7 CASSSSILNEQFF
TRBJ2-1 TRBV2 CASSDLVRGGTYEQFF
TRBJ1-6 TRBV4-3 CASSPIPRGGSPLHF
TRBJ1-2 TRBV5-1 CASRNTGQEYGYTF
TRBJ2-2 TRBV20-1 CSASPGKAGELFF